What follows is one T cell receptor beta chain and its context. Trimming pared 1 base from V and 7 bases from J, leaving 3 bases between. The CDR3 runs 12 residues. Germline lookup yields CDR1 SGDLS and CDR2 YYNGEE. The data derive from a study of blood T cell repertoires in COVID-19. Turning to the study itself: Collection of acute and convalescent COVID-19 samples took place in the United States, Italy and Spain. Sources were T cells, B-cell-depleted T cells, or PBMCs; the material itself was cDNA or gDNA.

Study processing details: Using reference gene primer amplification, nucleated cell counts were estimated. Data came from immunoSEQ multiplex PCR; TCRdb stores just in-frame clones and leaves some out. Clone size and the V and J calls come from that table; the DNA yielded D and trimming. The table has more than 85,000 clones, roughly 76% seen once; the top ten hold around 4%. Sequenced material: peripheral blood. The chain is built from TRBV9 and TRBJ1-6; D is unclear. The TCR was taken from a woman in her 50s with acute or convalescent COVID-19. The DNA of the CDR3 is TGTGCCAGCAGCGTACCGAATTCACCCCTCCACTTT. Its protein product is CASSVPNSPLHF. The full variable domain, rest sourced from reference TRBV9 and TRBJ1-6, is DSGVTQTPKHLITATGQRVTLRCSPRSGDLSVYWYQQSLDQGLQFLIQYYNGEERAKGNILERFSAQQFPDLHSELNLSSLELGDSALYFCASSVPNSPLHFGNGTRLTVT.